This passage covers 14 T cell receptor beta chains from one sample sequenced in a study of cytomegalovirus exposure and HLA in healthy donors. Primers for the PCR totalled 60 Vbeta and 13 Jbeta. Clones were read by immunoSEQ multiplex PCR, and TCRdb kept only the in-frame ones, dropping some. This table holds 57,000 or so clones, about 73% found once. Sequencing was performed on PBMCs. The receptor source for this set is a woman aged 55-69 years in good health and CMV-seropositive.

The rearrangement joins TRBV6-6 to TRBJ1-1, with unresolved D. Deletions cut 6 bases from V and 2 bases from J, with 16 bases between. The germline CDR1 and CDR2 sequences are MNHNY and SVGAGI (reference sequence). This CDR3 is 15 amino acids long. The CDR3 nucleotides are TGTGCCAGCAGAGAACAGAGAAATAAAAACACTGAAGCTTTCTTT. The encoded protein is CASREQRNKNTEAFF.

This clone was observed once. This sequence joins TRBV4-3 and TRBJ1-3; TRBD1 matches 9 bases. Germline V gives CDR1 LGHNA, CDR2 YSLEER. The CDR3 extends over 13 amino acids. V gave up 1 base and J gave up 8 bases; unmatched junction bases: 0. The DNA for the CDR3 is TGCGCCAGCAGCCAAGGACAGGGGGACACCATATATTTT. The encoded protein is CASSQGQGDTIYF.

The chain couples TRBV4-3 to TRBJ2-1; D ambiguous. CDR1 and CDR2 from the germline V gene are LGHNA and YSLEER. Trimming took 1 base from V and 9 from J, leaving 10 bases between them. This CDR3 comprises 13 residues. The DNA for the CDR3 is TGCGCCAGCAGCCAAGTTCTTCGGTCTGAGCAGTTCTTC. Amino acid sequence: CASSQVLRSEQFF.

This clone showed up just a few times. The J gene is TRBJ2-3, the V gene TRBV27; 8 bases agree with TRBD1. Losses at the gene ends were 3 bases for V and 14 bases for J; bases not matched to a gene: 10. Germline CDR1 is MNHEY and CDR2 is SMNVEV (reference sequence). This CDR3 spans 13 amino acids. CDR3 DNA sequence: TGTGCCAGCAGTTTCCAAATGACAGGGGAGAGGTATTTT. Translated, it gives CASSFQMTGERYF.

The V call is TRBV10-2, the J call TRBJ2-5, with 8 bases matching TRBD1. V lost 3 bases to trimming and J lost 9 bases; unmatched junction nucleotides: 15. CDR3 size: 16 residues. Looked up from germline, CDR1 is WSHSY and CDR2 is SAAADI. In DNA form, the CDR3 reads TGCGCCAGCAGTGATCTCGCGACAGGGGCTATAACGGCCCAGTACTTC. Protein product: CASSDLATGAITAQYF.

The chain's CDR3 is CASSRDRENQPQHF. The CDR3 DNA follows: TGTGCCAGCAGTCGGGACAGGGAAAATCAGCCCCAGCATTTT. The chain employs TRBV2 and TRBJ1-5, with TRBD1 identical over 9 bases. The J segment lost 4 bases and the V segment lost 5 bases, leaving 3 bases of the junction unmatched. CDR3 length equals 14 residues. Germline V gene sequence: CDR1 SNHLY, CDR2 FYNNEI.

The chain recombines TRBV6-1 with TRBJ1-1; 9 bases map to TRBD1. Trimming removed 1 base from V and 4 bases from J; junction bases left unmatched: 13. CDR1 MNHNS and CDR2 SASEGT come from the germline V gene. The CDR3 spans 18 residues. CDR3 sequence reads: CASSEVPAGTGIGTEAFF. In DNA, the CDR3 is TGTGCCAGCAGTGAAGTCCCGGCCGGGACAGGGATCGGCACTGAAGCTTTCTTT.

The V call is TRBV11-2, the J call TRBJ2-2, with a weak D call TRBD1 (5 bases). CDR3 length: 15 amino acids. Germline V gene sequence: CDR1 SGHAT, CDR2 FQNNGV. Trimming cost V 2 bases and J 5 bases, with 12 bases left between them. This CDR3 is CASSLTLAGTGELFF. Written as DNA, the CDR3 is TGTGCCAGCAGCTTAACCCTTGCAGGGACCGGGGAGCTGTTTTTT.

The chain links TRBV5-6 to TRBJ2-1; D gene ambiguous. Germline loops: CDR1 SGHDT, CDR2 YYEEEE. This CDR3 is built from 13 residues. V lost 4 bases, J lost 6 bases, and 11 bases lay in between. DNA for the CDR3: TGTGCCAGCAGCGGCAACTACGGCAATGAGCAGTTCTTC. Encoded protein: CASSGNYGNEQFF.

This clone was detected only a few times. The gene calls are TRBV10-1 and TRBJ2-1, with D maybe TRBD2 (5 bases). The ends were cut back, 2 bases at V and 9 bases at J, with 14 bases in the middle. This CDR3 comprises 14 residues. The germline V gene has CDR1 WNHNN and CDR2 SYGVQD (reference sequence). CDR3 protein: CASSETASRREQFF. In nucleotides, the CDR3 is TGCGCCAGCAGTGAGACGGCTAGCAGGCGTGAGCAGTTCTTC.

This chain links TRBV5-6 with TRBJ2-7; weak D call: TRBD2 (7 bases). Between the trimmed V and J ends, which lost 2 bases and 6 bases, there was a span of 18 bases. The CDR3 totals 15 residues. Germline CDR1 reads SGHDT; CDR2 reads YYEEEE. The CDR3 protein is CASSFGGGALFEQYF. The DNA of the CDR3 is TGTGCCAGCAGCTTTGGTGGGGGGGCTCTTTTCGAGCAGTACTTC.

Of note for this clone: The junction differs from germline at one of its ends, possibly a read error. The chain is built from TRBV19 and TRBJ1-6; D is possibly TRBD1 (6 bases). This CDR3 has 14 amino acids. Germline V gene lookup returns CDR1 LNHDA and CDR2 SQIVND (reference sequence). CDR3 in amino acids: CASSTTGLNSSLHF. CDR3 nucleotide sequence: TGTGCCAGTAGTACGACAGGCCTGAATTCATCCCTCCACTTT.

This clone has just a few counts. This chain uses TRBV7-9 with TRBJ1-1; 9 bases are a match to TRBD1. Trimming took 2 bases from V and 7 from J; bases not matched to a gene: 5. The germline CDR1 and CDR2 sequences are SEHNR and FQNEAQ (reference sequence). The CDR3 loop spans 14 amino acids. The CDR3 region has the DNA TGTGCCAGCAGCTTAAAGACAGGGGGTGGTGAAGCTTTCTTT. It codes for CASSLKTGGGEAFF.

V gene TRBV5-4 combines with J gene TRBJ2-1, with 8 bases that match TRBD2. Germline trimming cut 2 bases from V and 9 bases from J; bases unmatched to any gene: 16. The CDR3 loop spans 17 amino acids. Germline CDR1 SGHNT, CDR2 YYREEE (reference sequence). The CDR3 reads CASSLLPGLESGAEQFF. Written as DNA, the CDR3 is TGTGCCAGCAGCTTACTCCCGGGACTAGAGTCAGGCGCTGAGCAGTTCTTC.